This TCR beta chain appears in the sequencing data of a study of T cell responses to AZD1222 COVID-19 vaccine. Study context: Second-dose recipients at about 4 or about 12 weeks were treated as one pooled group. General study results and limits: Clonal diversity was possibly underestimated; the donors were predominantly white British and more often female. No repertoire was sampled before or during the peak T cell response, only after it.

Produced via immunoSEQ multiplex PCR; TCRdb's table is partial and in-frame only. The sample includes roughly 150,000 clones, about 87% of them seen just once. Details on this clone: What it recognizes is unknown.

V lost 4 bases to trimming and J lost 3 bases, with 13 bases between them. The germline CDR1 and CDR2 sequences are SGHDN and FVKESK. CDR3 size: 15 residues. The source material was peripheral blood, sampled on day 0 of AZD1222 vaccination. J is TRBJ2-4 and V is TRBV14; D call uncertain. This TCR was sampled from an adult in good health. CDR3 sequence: CASSPPGFGKNIQYF. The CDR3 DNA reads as TGTGCCAGCAGCCCACCAGGTTTCGGCAAAAACATTCAGTACTTC.